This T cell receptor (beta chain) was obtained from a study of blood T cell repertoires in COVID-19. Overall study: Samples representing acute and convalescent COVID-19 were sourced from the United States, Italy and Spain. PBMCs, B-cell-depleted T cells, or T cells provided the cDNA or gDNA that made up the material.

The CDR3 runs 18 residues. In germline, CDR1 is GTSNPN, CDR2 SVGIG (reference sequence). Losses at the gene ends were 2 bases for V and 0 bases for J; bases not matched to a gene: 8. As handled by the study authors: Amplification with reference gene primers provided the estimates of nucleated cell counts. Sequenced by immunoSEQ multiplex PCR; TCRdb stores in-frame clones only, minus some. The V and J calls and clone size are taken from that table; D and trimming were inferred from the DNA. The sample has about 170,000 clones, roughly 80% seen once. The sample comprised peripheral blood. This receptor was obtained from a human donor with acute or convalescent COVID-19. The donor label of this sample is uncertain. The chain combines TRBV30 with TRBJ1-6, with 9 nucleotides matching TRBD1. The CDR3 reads CAWSRDREVYSYNSPLHF. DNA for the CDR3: TGTGCCTGGAGTCGGGACAGGGAAGTGTACTCCTATAATTCACCCCTCCACTTT.